Each of the 9 T cell receptor beta chains below was sequenced from the same sample in a study of T-cell memory formation after mild COVID-19. MiXCR, applied by TCRdb to the 5' RACE reads, yields one record per CDR3 protein. The table includes more than 120,000 distinct CDR3 sequences, about 19% detected once. Sequenced material: PBMCs or a T cell subset sorted from them (not recorded which). The receptors shown here come from an adult woman who had mild COVID-19 (a few samples of this study predate the infection). Cell type and time point are not known.

This clonotype has just a few counts. The chain has TRBV12-3 or TRBV12-4 and TRBJ2-2, with D unresolved. The germline V and J ends were trimmed by 3 bases and 7 bases, with 9 bases remaining between them. The CDR3 is 13 residues long. CDR3 sequence (DNA): TGTGCCAGCAGTTTCGTGCCTAACGGGGAGCTGTTTTTT. The encoded protein is CASSFVPNGELFF.

This clonotype was observed a handful of times. This sequence joins TRBV3-1 and TRBJ1-2; 9 bases are a match to TRBD1. The V gene end was trimmed by 3 bases and the J gene end by 8 bases; junction bases not matched to a gene: 4. Germline CDR1 is LGHDT and CDR2 is YNNKEL (reference sequence). The CDR3 runs to 13 residues. The CDR3 nucleotides read TGTGCCAGCAGCCAGACAGGGGGAGGAGGCTACACCTTC. Translated: CASSQTGGGGYTF.

A few counts support this clonotype. This rearrangement joins TRBV7-8 to TRBJ2-1; D is tentatively TRBD1 or TRBD2 (5 bases each). This CDR3 has 16 amino acids. V was pared by 4 bases and J by 0 bases, with 13 bases between. Looked up from germline, CDR1 is SGHVS and CDR2 is FQNEAQ. The CDR3 protein is CASSSLLGPSYNEQFF. CDR3 coding DNA: TGTGCCAGCAGCTCTCTTTTGGGACCCTCCTACAATGAGCAGTTCTTC.

There are a few counts of this clonotype. The chain uses TRBV29-1 and TRBJ1-1; 7 positions match TRBD1. Germline V gene data show CDR1 as SQVTM and CDR2 as ANQGSEA. V was clipped by 6 bases and J by 0 bases; unmatched bases: 4. The CDR3 has 13 amino acids. CDR3 sequence: CSVGQTMNTEAFF. CDR3 bases: TGCAGCGTGGGACAGACCATGAACACTGAAGCTTTCTTT.

This clonotype appeared a few times. The rearrangement uses TRBV3-1 and TRBJ1-1; D gene uncertain. V was pared by 4 bases and J by 1 base, with 7 bases between. This CDR3 has 13 amino acids. CDR1 LGHDT and CDR2 YNNKEL come from the germline V gene (reference sequence). The CDR3 loop reads CASSPGRNTEAFF. The CDR3, as DNA: TGTGCCAGCAGCCCGGGGAGGAACACTGAAGCTTTCTTT.

As concerns this clonotype: The junction departs from germline at one end; a sequencing error may be responsible. This chain connects TRBV6-1 to TRBJ1-5; D is perhaps TRBD1 (6 bases). CDR1 and CDR2 (germline): MNHNS, SASEGT. The CDR3 has 12 amino acids. CDR3 nucleotides: TGTGCCAGCAGGGCAGGGGCCCGGACCCACCTTTTT. It specifies CASRAGARTHLF.

This clonotype was detected ten times or more. V usage is TRBV5-5 and J usage is TRBJ2-2, with 9 bases matching TRBD1. Germline V gene data show CDR1 as SGHKS and CDR2 as YYEKEE (reference sequence). V was pared by 4 bases and J by 6 bases, with 4 bases of the junction left unmatched. This CDR3 is 14 amino acids long. CDR3 loop: CASSNGQGPGELFF. The CDR3 DNA is TGTGCCAGCAGCAACGGACAGGGGCCCGGGGAGCTGTTTTTT.

The chain has TRBV9 and TRBJ2-3; 11 nucleotides line up with TRBD2. The V gene end was trimmed by 4 bases and the J gene end by 5 bases; junction bases not matched to a gene: 21. This CDR3 spans 20 amino acids. The germline V gene encodes CDR1 SGDLS and CDR2 YYNGEE. CDR3 protein: CASSSRRASGGPWPQDTQYF. CDR3 in DNA: TGTGCCAGCAGCTCCCGCCGTGCTAGCGGGGGGCCCTGGCCCCAAGATACGCAGTATTTT.

This clonotype has ten or more counts. The CDR3 bases are TGTGCCAGCAGCCCTCAAGGGGATACGCAGTATTTT. It codes for CASSPQGDTQYF. This rearrangement joins TRBV7-9 to TRBJ2-3; no reliable D call. Germline V gene data show CDR1 as SEHNR and CDR2 as FQNEAQ (reference sequence). There are 12 residues in the CDR3. Trimming stripped 5 bases from V and 6 bases from J, with 9 bases between. The full variable domain, completed using reference TRBV7-9 and TRBJ2-3, is DTGVSQNPRHKITKRGQNVTFRCDPISEHNRLYWYRQTLGQGPEFLTYFQNEAQLEKSRLLSDRFSAERPKGSFSTLEIQRTEQGDSAMYLCASSPQGDTQYFGPGTRLTVL.